The present TCR beta chain was sequenced within a study of naive and memory T cell subsets. Study-wide results and limits: In CD4 and CD8 cells, diversity dropped from naive through EMRA. Possibly reflecting memory cells re-expressing CD45RA, a few larger clonotypes occurred in naive repertoires, especially CD8.

The beta constant-region primer was an equimolar mix of two oligonucleotides covering TRBC1 and TRBC2. Ligated cDNA was amplified by four rounds of PCR with nested alpha and beta constant-region primers and SP2. The cDNA 3' end received a ligated single-stranded oligonucleotide carrying the SP2 primer and a 12-nucleotide UMI. TCRdb re-analysed the UMI-ligation and nested PCR reads in MiXCR, keeping a single row per CDR3 protein. This sample yields roughly 100,000 distinct CDR3 sequences, of which 13% to 15% are seen a single time; around 2.7% belongs to the top ten. CDR3 size: 14 residues. Trimming shortened V by 4 bases and J by 0 bases, and 10 bases separated the two germline ends. Germline CDR1 is SQVTM and CDR2 is ANQGSEA. Remarks on this clonotype: The antigen remains unidentified.

From the second PCR step, alpha and beta chains were amplified apart. Sequenced input: naive CD8+ T cells from blood. This chain joins TRBV29-1 and TRBJ2-1, with a possible D match to TRBD2 (5 bases). The TCR originated in a human donor in good health. DNA of the CDR3: TGCAGCGTTGGCCGGGATAACTCCTACAATGAGCAGTTCTTC. Translating it yields CSVGRDNSYNEQFF.